Shown below are 18 T cell receptor beta chains from a single sample sequenced in a study of T cell responses to AZD1222 COVID-19 vaccine (dated by TCRdb to 2020 to 2023). Reading the label with the study, this specimen's time point is: baseline before first vaccination. Receptor amplification or capture employed the immunoSEQ multiplex PCR assay. The table was pulled from immuneACCESS by TCRdb, which kept in-frame rearrangements only. Such tables lose some clones; where checked, under half of the loss comes from unresolved V genes, and the rest has no known cause. The sample table contains about 120,000 clones; only one count was recorded for roughly nine tenths of them. The top ten clones comprise around 2.4% of the sample. The sequencing here drew on peripheral blood, taken on day 0 of AZD1222 vaccination. All receptors come from an adult in good health.

This clone was counted a single time. The chain uses TRBV7-9 and TRBJ2-5; unclear D gene. The V and J ends lost 5 bases and 4 bases respectively, with 17 bases between them. The germline V gene encodes CDR1 SEHNR and CDR2 FQNEAQ (reference sequence). The CDR3 runs to 15 residues. The CDR3 DNA reads TGTGCCAGCAGCCCGTGGGCTGGACCCCTAGAGACCCAGTACTTC. Translation gives CASSPWAGPLETQYF.

The rearrangement uses TRBV5-1 and TRBJ1-2; D unresolved. The V gene's germline CDR1 is SGHRS and CDR2 YFSETQ. Trimming took off 3 bases at V and 3 bases at J, with 12 bases between the two ends. The length of the CDR3 is 14 residues. The CDR3 bases are TGCGCCAGCAGCTCCCTAGAGGGCGACTATGGCTACACCTTC. Encoded protein: CASSSLEGDYGYTF.

The chain uses TRBV24-1 and TRBJ2-7; TRBD1 matches 9 bases. The ends lost 5 bases at V and 6 bases at J; junction bases unmatched: 7. In germline, CDR1 is KGHDR, CDR2 SFDVKD. CDR3 length equals 14 residues. The DNA for the CDR3 is TGTGCCACCAGTGGGGACAGGGATTTCTCCGAGCAGTACTTC. Residues: CATSGDRDFSEQYF.

CDR3 in DNA: TGCAGTGCTAGGACAGGGTCTTTAAAGTTCTTC. Protein product: CSARTGSLKFF. V and J are TRBV20-1 and TRBJ2-1; 7 positions agree with TRBD1. Trimming at V came to 3 bases and at J to 14 bases, leaving 7 bases not matched to a gene. This CDR3 is built from 11 residues. Germline CDR1 and CDR2: DFQATT and SNEGSKA (reference sequence).

The genes are TRBV7-2 and TRBJ2-7; 12 nucleotides match TRBD2. V lost 5 bases to trimming and J lost 2 bases; unmatched junction nucleotides: 4. The CDR3 loop spans 15 amino acids. CDR1 is SGHTA and CDR2 is FQGNSA in the germline V gene. CDR3 coding DNA: TGTGCCAGCAGCCAACTAGCGGGAGGTGCCTACGAGCAGTACTTC. It specifies CASSQLAGGAYEQYF.

The chain employs TRBV3-1 (or the pseudogene TRBV3-2) and TRBJ1-1, with 11 nucleotides matching TRBD1. The V gene end was trimmed by 0 bases and the J gene end by 9 bases; junction bases not matched to a gene: 3. The CDR3 totals 14 residues. From germline, CDR1 is LGHDT and CDR2 YNNKEL (reference sequence). This CDR3 is CASSQDQDRGQAFF. In nucleotides, the CDR3 is TGTGCCAGCAGCCAAGATCAGGACAGGGGGCAAGCTTTCTTT.

The chain links TRBV6-5 to TRBJ2-1; TRBD2 matches 7 bases. The germline V gene encodes CDR1 MNHEY and CDR2 SVGAGI. The CDR3 contains 13 residues. J lost 5 bases, V lost 6 bases, and 4 bases had no gene match. The CDR3 is CASRASGDNEQFF. As DNA, the CDR3 is TGTGCCAGCAGGGCAAGCGGGGACAATGAGCAGTTCTTC.

This rearrangement joins TRBV6-6 to TRBJ1-1; no reliable D call. Germline CDR1 reads MNHNY; CDR2 reads SVGAGI (reference sequence). The CDR3 spans 14 residues. The ends were cut back, 0 bases at V and 10 bases at J, with 15 bases in the middle. The CDR3 coding sequence is TGTGCCAGCAGTTACTCCCCTGAAAACCCCAGAGCTTTCTTT. It yields the protein CASSYSPENPRAFF.

This chain joins TRBV19 and TRBJ2-2; the D gene could be TRBD1 or TRBD2 (5 bases each). This CDR3 contains 16 residues. V lost 1 base and J 4 bases, leaving 13 bases between the germline ends. CDR1 is LNHDA, CDR2 SQIVND, per germline (reference sequence). In DNA form, the CDR3 reads TGTGCCAGTAGTATAGGAAGGGGCGCGGGCACCGGGGAGCTGTTTTTT. Amino acids: CASSIGRGAGTGELFF. Full variable domain (remainder filled in from reference TRBV19 and TRBJ2-2): DGGITQSPKYLFRKEGQNVTLSCEQNLNHDAMYWYRQDPGQGLRLIYYSQIVNDFQKGDIAEGYSVSREKKESFPLTVTSAQKNPTAFYLCASSIGRGAGTGELFFGEGSRLTVL.

The table lists this clone with a few counts. For the CDR3, the DNA is TGTGCCAGCAGCCCCAGGACGGCCGCCTATAATTCACCCCTCCACTTT. It translates to CASSPRTAAYNSPLHF. This chain links TRBV3-1 (or the pseudogene TRBV3-2) with TRBJ1-6; D remains ambiguous. Trimming cost V 4 bases and J 2 bases, with 12 bases left between them. Germline CDR1 LGHDT, CDR2 YNNKEL (reference sequence). The CDR3 contains 16 residues.

The chain uses TRBV30 and TRBJ1-2; TRBD1 might be the D (6 bases). CDR1 and CDR2 from the germline V gene are GTSNPN and SVGIG (reference sequence). This CDR3 is 15 amino acids long. The V and J ends lost 0 bases and 0 bases respectively, with 11 bases between them. CDR3: CAWSVRTDTNYGYTF. CDR3 bases: TGTGCCTGGAGTGTACGGACAGATACTAACTATGGCTACACCTTC.

The rearrangement uses TRBV7-2 and TRBJ2-7, with 8 bases matching TRBD1. Germline CDR1 reads SGHTA; CDR2 reads FQGNSA. The CDR3 contains 15 residues. J gave up 6 bases and V 2 bases, and 9 bases lay outside the gene matches. The CDR3 nucleotides read TGTGCCAGCAGCTTACAGTCCCGGACAGGGACCGAGCAGTACTTC. This codes for CASSLQSRTGTEQYF.

The chain carries TRBV19 and TRBJ2-7; D unclear. This CDR3 region has 13 residues. V gave up 4 bases and J gave up 2 bases, with 9 bases separating them. CDR1 is LNHDA and CDR2 is SQIVND in the germline V gene (reference sequence). The CDR3 reads CASSTHWTYEQYF. The CDR3, as DNA: TGTGCCAGTAGTACCCATTGGACCTACGAGCAGTACTTC.

The V call is TRBV5-1, the J call TRBJ2-7, with 8 bases fitting TRBD1. The J segment lost 4 bases and the V segment lost 7 bases, leaving 13 bases of the junction unmatched. The CDR3 sequence is 15 residues long. Per germline, CDR1 SGHRS and CDR2 YFSETQ. The chain's CDR3 is CASGRGPGVGYEQYF. CDR3 nucleotides: TGCGCCAGCGGCAGGGGGCCCGGAGTAGGATACGAGCAGTACTTC.

V gene TRBV24-1 combines with J gene TRBJ2-3, with D possibly being TRBD1 (6 bases). The CDR3 extends over 13 amino acids. The ends were cut back, 9 bases at V and 0 bases at J, with 9 bases in the middle. CDR1 and CDR2 from the germline V gene are KGHDR and SFDVKD. The CDR3 reads CATGTGSTDTQYF. CDR3 nucleotides: TGTGCCACCGGCACAGGGAGCACAGATACGCAGTATTTT.

V usage is TRBV2 and J usage is TRBJ2-5; the match to TRBD2 covers 7 bases. CDR1 SNHLY and CDR2 FYNNEI come from the germline V gene. V lost 6 bases, J lost 8 bases, and 3 bases stayed unmatched. The CDR3 runs to 11 residues. The CDR3 DNA follows: TGTGCCAGCAGGGGGGGGTCCACCCAGTACTTC. Protein sequence: CASRGGSTQYF.

This rearrangement joins TRBV30 to TRBJ1-6; a weak D match, TRBD1 (6 bases). The germline V gene has CDR1 GTSNPN and CDR2 SVGIG (reference sequence). There are 16 residues in the CDR3. V was cut by 6 bases and J by 0 bases, with 15 bases left in between. CDR3 loop: CACHGQSSSYNSPLHF. The CDR3 region has the DNA TGTGCCTGCCATGGACAGTCAAGCTCCTATAATTCACCCCTCCACTTT.

The rearrangement links TRBV14 to TRBJ2-3; D perhaps matches TRBD1 (5 bases). The V end was cut by 3 bases, the J end by 0 bases, with 10 bases between. CDR3 length: 15 amino acids. Germline V CDR1 and CDR2: SGHDN, FVKESK. DNA of the CDR3: TGTGCCAGCAGCCATAGGGGCCAGAGCACAGATACGCAGTATTTT. Residues: CASSHRGQSTDTQYF.